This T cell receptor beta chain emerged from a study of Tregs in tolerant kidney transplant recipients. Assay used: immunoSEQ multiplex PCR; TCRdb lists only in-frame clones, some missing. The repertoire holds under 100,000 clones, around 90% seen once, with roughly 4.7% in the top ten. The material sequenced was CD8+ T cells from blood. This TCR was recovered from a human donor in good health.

CDR3 coding DNA: TGTGCCAGCAGCTTAGGAGGGGAGCGGGGGGGACCCACAGATACGCAGTATTTT. Protein sequence: CASSLGGERGGPTDTQYF. The gene calls are TRBV7-2 and TRBJ2-3; 10 bases fit TRBD2. V dropped 1 base and J dropped 2; count of bases not matched to a gene: 9. The CDR3 contains 18 residues. CDR1 is SGHTA, CDR2 FQGNSA, per germline.